This T cell receptor beta chain was found in a study of technical replicates of blood from several donors. J gave up 4 bases and V 3 bases, and 8 bases lay outside the gene matches. Germline CDR1 and CDR2: LGHNA and YSLEER. This CDR3 is built from 15 residues. Produced via immunoSEQ multiplex PCR; TCRdb's table is partial and in-frame only. Of approximately 50,000 clones in the sample, roughly 95% were seen once. The clonotype originates from a human donor in good health. V is TRBV4-3 and J is TRBJ1-2, with 7 bases matching TRBD1. The sequencing input was T cells isolated from PBMCs. This CDR3 is CASSQSIGQVYGYTF. The CDR3 DNA reads TGCGCCAGCAGCCAGTCTATTGGACAGGTCTATGGCTACACCTTC.